This T cell receptor beta chain was captured by sequencing in a study of PD-L1 blockade in urothelial cancer. This CDR3 has 14 residues. Deletions cut 1 base from V and 1 base from J, with 7 bases between. Germline values: CDR1 SGHAT, CDR2 FQNNGV. Repertoires were generated with immunoSEQ multiplex PCR, while TCRdb's copy carries only in-frame clones and drops some. The sample includes about 30,000 clones, over 75% seen only once; the top ten take 15% to 19%. The time point is: pretreatment peripheral blood. Locally advanced or metastatic urothelial carcinoma was present in patients. The source is a man in his 60s with urothelial cancer. The specimen was PBMCs, collected around atezolizumab (anti-PD-L1) treatment. The chain uses TRBV11-2 and TRBJ1-1; D remains unclear. The CDR3 here is CASSLAQSNTEAFF. CDR3 DNA: TGTGCCAGCAGCTTAGCACAGTCGAACACTGAAGCTTTCTTT.